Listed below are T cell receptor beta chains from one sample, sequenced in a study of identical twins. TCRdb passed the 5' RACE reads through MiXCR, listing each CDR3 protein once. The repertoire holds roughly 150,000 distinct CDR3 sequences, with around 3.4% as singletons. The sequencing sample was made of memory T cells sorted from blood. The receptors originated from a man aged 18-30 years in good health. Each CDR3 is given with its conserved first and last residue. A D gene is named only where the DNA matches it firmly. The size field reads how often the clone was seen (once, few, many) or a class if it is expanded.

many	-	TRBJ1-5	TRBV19	CASTDTYNQPQHF	TGTGCCAGTACGGACACCTACAATCAGCCCCAGCATTTT
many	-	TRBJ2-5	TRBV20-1	CSAHPPGVETQYF	TGCAGTGCTCATCCCCCCGGGGTAGAGACCCAGTACTTC
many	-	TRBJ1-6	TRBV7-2	CASSLYTGQNNSPLHF	TGTGCCAGCAGCTTATACACTGGACAGAATAATTCACCCCTCCACTTT
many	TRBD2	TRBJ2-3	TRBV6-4	CASSEAGDTDTQYF	TGTGCCAGCAGTGAAGCGGGAGACACAGATACGCAGTATTTT
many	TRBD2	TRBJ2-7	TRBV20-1	CSAGTSGLGYEQYF	TGCAGTGCTGGCACTAGCGGCCTCGGCTACGAGCAGTACTTC
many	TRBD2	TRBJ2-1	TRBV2	CASTVGLGVADNEQFF	TGTGCCAGCACCGTCGGACTAGGAGTAGCCGACAATGAGCAGTTCTTC
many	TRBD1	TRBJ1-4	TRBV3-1	CASSQDPRQGTTTNEKLFF	TGTGCCAGCAGCCAAGACCCAAGACAGGGGACAACAACTAATGAAAAACTGTTTTTT
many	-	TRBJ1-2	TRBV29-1	CSVEPTGPDYGYTF	TGCAGCGTCGAACCCACAGGTCCTGACTATGGCTACACCTTC
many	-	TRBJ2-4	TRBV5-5	CASSLRPTGGNIQYF	TGTGCCAGCAGCTTAAGACCCACCGGCGGAAACATTCAGTACTTC
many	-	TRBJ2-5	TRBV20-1	CSARRAKETQYF	TGCAGTGCTAGAAGGGCTAAAGAGACCCAGTACTTC
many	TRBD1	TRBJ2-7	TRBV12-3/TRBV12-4	CASSRGQGAYEQYF	TGTGCCAGCAGTAGAGGACAGGGGGCCTACGAGCAGTACTTC
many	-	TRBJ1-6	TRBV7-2	CASSLVYKGNSPLHF	TGTGCCAGCAGCTTAGTATACAAAGGGAATTCACCCCTCCACTTT
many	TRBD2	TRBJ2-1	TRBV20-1	CSAMIPGLANEQFF	TGCAGTGCTATGATACCGGGACTAGCAAATGAGCAGTTCTTC
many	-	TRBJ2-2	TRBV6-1	CASSIGGRSGELFF	TGTGCCAGCAGTATTGGGGGGCGTTCCGGGGAGCTGTTTTTT
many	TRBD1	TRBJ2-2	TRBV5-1	CASREPGQGAVNTGELFF	TGCGCCAGCAGGGAGCCAGGACAGGGGGCCGTCAACACCGGGGAGCTGTTTTTT
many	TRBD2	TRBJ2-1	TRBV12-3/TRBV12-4	CASSRTSGSREQFF	TGTGCCAGCAGTAGGACTAGCGGGAGCCGTGAGCAGTTCTTC